The clone carrying this TCR beta chain was recorded a few times. The target antigen is unknown. The data are from a study of response to subunit inactivated influenza vaccine. Study observations and caveats: Authors suggested each seasonal flu vaccination may recruit only limited numbers of new T cells.

Germline CDR1 and CDR2: DFQATT and SNEGSKA (reference sequence). This CDR3 region has 11 residues. V was pared by 6 bases and J by 2 bases, with 8 bases between. TCRdb re-derived calls from the RT-PCR reads in MiXCR, one entry per CDR3 protein. The sample has 630,000 or so distinct CDR3 sequences, 15% to 19% seen once; the top ten hold roughly 10%. The source material was PBMCs from blood, sampled about 12 days after vaccination. This receptor was taken from a man in his fifties who received an inactivated influenza vaccine. This rearrangement joins TRBV20-1 to TRBJ2-7, with TRBD1 as a possible D gene (6 bases). As DNA, the CDR3 is TGCAGTGCCAACAGGGCCTACGAGCAGTACTTC. Its protein is CSANRAYEQYF.